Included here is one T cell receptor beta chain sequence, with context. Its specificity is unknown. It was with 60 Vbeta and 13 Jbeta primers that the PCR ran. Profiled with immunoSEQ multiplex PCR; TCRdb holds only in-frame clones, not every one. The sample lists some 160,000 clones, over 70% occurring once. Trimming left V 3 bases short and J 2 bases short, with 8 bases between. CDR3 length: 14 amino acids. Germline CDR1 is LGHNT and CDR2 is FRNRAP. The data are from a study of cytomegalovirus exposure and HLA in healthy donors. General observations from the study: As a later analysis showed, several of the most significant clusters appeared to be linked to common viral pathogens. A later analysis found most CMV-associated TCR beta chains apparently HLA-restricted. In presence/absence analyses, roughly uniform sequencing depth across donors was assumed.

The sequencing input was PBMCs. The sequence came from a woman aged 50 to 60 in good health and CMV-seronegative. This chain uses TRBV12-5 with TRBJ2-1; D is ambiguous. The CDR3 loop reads CASGFEATYNEQFF. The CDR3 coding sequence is TGTGCTAGTGGTTTTGAAGCCACCTACAATGAGCAGTTCTTC.